The clone carrying this T cell receptor beta chain was recorded once. Antigen unknown. These data are taken from a study of cytomegalovirus exposure and HLA in healthy donors. Trimming took 0 bases from V and 5 from J; bases not matched to a gene: 10. Per the germline V gene, CDR1 is MGHRA and CDR2 is YSYEKL. The CDR3 consists of 17 residues. A multiplex PCR was run with 60 Vbeta primers and 13 Jbeta primers. Using immunoSEQ multiplex PCR, the repertoire was profiled, and TCRdb retains in-frame clones only, with some absent. The data contain 40,000 to 60,000 clones, roughly 72% of them singletons. Overall study findings and caveats: Under in vitro conditions, a few CMV-associated chains were confirmed as specific for CMV antigens. In the analysis, some V segments, TRBV6-2 and TRBV6-3 included, were excluded as indistinguishable. TCR beta V- and J-gene trimming, according to a later analysis, was linked to a missense DCLRE1C variant. At a 0.05 false discovery rate, a later analysis found approximately 15,000 TCR beta sequences to be associated with HLA alleles.

This TCR came from a woman aged 45-65 years in good health and CMV-seronegative. The specimen was PBMCs. This rearrangement joins TRBV4-1 to TRBJ2-1; 7 nucleotides align to TRBD1. In DNA, the CDR3 is TGCGCCAGCAGCCAAGACGCCTCTAGCAGGGGGAACAATGAGCAGTTCTTC. Residues: CASSQDASSRGNNEQFF.